The 21 T cell receptor beta chains given below trace back to one sample, sequenced in a study of regulatory T cells in long-lasting Graves disease. Construction of the TCR beta libraries employed iRepertoire HTBI primers in conjunction with Arm-PCR of CDR3 regions. One entry per CDR3 protein results from TCRdb running MiXCR on the multiplex PCR reads. The sample consists of roughly 500,000 distinct CDR3 sequences, roughly 21% of them appearing once. Described time point: persistent/refractory GD, antithyroid drugs over 5 years with positive TRAb. PBMC RNA served as the TCR library source. The source material was peripheral blood mononuclear cells (PBMCs), sampled when the disease was refractory, from a patient treated with antithyroid drugs. Receptors originate from a female donor with Graves disease.

The genes are TRBV7-9 and TRBJ1-4, with a possible D match to TRBD1 (5 bases). The germline CDR1 and CDR2 sequences are SEHNR and FQNEAQ (reference sequence). The length of the CDR3 is 14 residues. Trimming cost V 7 bases and J 6 bases, with 15 bases left between them. The CDR3, as DNA: TGTGCCAGCACTCCTCGGACAAAGGATGAAAAACTGTTTTTT. Its protein product is CASTPRTKDEKLFF.

In DNA, the CDR3 is TGTGCCAGCATGGAGGATAGCTATGGCTACACCTTC. Residues: CASMEDSYGYTF. The chain uses TRBV6-1 and TRBJ1-2, with D unresolved. V was trimmed by 7 bases and J by 4 bases, leaving 10 bases between them. From germline, CDR1 is MNHNS and CDR2 SASEGT. The length of the CDR3 is 12 residues.

The J gene is TRBJ2-7, the V gene TRBV10-3, with TRBD1 identical over 7 bases. Germline CDR1 and CDR2: ENHRY and SYGVKD. The trim removed 3 bases at V and 2 bases at J, leaving 7 bases unmatched. The CDR3 is made up of 15 amino acids. The CDR3 loop is CAISDTGEGTYEQYF. Here the CDR3 DNA reads TGTGCCATCAGTGACACAGGGGAAGGGACCTACGAGCAGTACTTC.

This clonotype was picked up many times. J is TRBJ1-2 and V is TRBV12-3 or TRBV12-4; D gene ambiguous. V was shortened by 4 bases and J by 4 bases, with 7 bases between the two germline ends. The CDR3 extends over 12 amino acids. This CDR3 reads CASSSSGYGYTF. The CDR3 DNA reads as TGTGCCAGCAGTTCTAGCGGCTATGGCTACACCTTC.

This clonotype was detected ten times or more. The V call is TRBV5-1, the J call TRBJ1-1; D may be TRBD1 (6 bases). V was pared by 4 bases and J by 1 base, with 11 bases between. Germline CDR1 reads SGHRS; CDR2 reads YFSETQ. The CDR3 contains 14 residues. The CDR3 sequence is CASSRTERNTEAFF. The CDR3, as DNA: TGCGCCAGCAGCAGGACAGAAAGGAACACTGAAGCTTTCTTT.

This clonotype was detected only a few times. The V gene is TRBV7-9, the J gene TRBJ1-2; no firm D call. The ends were cut back, 2 bases at V and 1 base at J, with 5 bases in the middle. Per the germline V gene, CDR1 is SEHNR and CDR2 is FQNEAQ (reference sequence). This CDR3 spans 13 amino acids. The CDR3 spells CASSLPSNYGYTF. CDR3 coding DNA: TGTGCCAGCAGCTTACCCAGTAACTATGGCTACACCTTC.

In its sample, this clonotype was seen many times. V usage is TRBV7-3 and J usage is TRBJ2-5; 7 nucleotides agree with TRBD1. The CDR3 is 15 residues long. J was trimmed by 0 bases and V by 0 bases; bases with no gene match: 1. Germline V gene data show CDR1 as SGHTA and CDR2 as FQGTGA. CDR3 DNA sequence: TGTGCCAGCAGCTTAACGGGACAGTACCAAGAGACCCAGTACTTC. This gives the protein CASSLTGQYQETQYF.

Comments on this clonotype: A much larger clone differs by one base, so this may be a read error. The chain employs TRBV7-9 and TRBJ2-5; D possibly matches TRBD1 or TRBD2 (7 bases each). CDR3 length: 13 residues. Germline V CDR1 and CDR2: SEHNR, FQNEAQ (reference sequence). In nucleotides, the CDR3 is TGTGCCAGCAGCCAGGGGGGGAGAGAGGCCCAGTACTTC. Amino acids: CASSQGGREAQYF.

Notes on this clonotype: This may stem from a read error, because a much larger clone lies one nucleotide away. The J gene is TRBJ2-7, the V gene TRBV7-2; tentatively, D is TRBD1 (5 bases). This CDR3 spans 13 amino acids. The V and J ends lost 6 bases and 5 bases respectively, with 14 bases between them. Looked up from germline, CDR1 is SGHTA and CDR2 is FQGNSA. The CDR3 DNA sequence: TGTGCCAGCAGGAATGTCAGGGCCCACGAGCAGTACTTC. Translated: CASRNVRAHEQYF.

V is TRBV19 and J is TRBJ2-2, with TRBD2 matching 8 bases. Trimming removed 7 bases from V and 4 bases from J; junction bases left unmatched: 14. Germline V gene lookup returns CDR1 LNHDA and CDR2 SQIVND (reference sequence). CDR3 size: 17 residues. CDR3 loop: CASTPPGLGRRTGELFF. CDR3 coding DNA: TGTGCCAGTACCCCACCGGGACTAGGGCGACGCACCGGGGAGCTGTTTTTT.

The V and J genes are TRBV28 and TRBJ2-3; possibly TRBD1 or TRBD2 for D (5 bases each). The V end lost 10 bases, the J end lost 1 base, and 12 bases lay between the germline ends. The germline CDR1 and CDR2 sequences are MDHEN and SYDVKM. The CDR3 loop spans 13 amino acids. CDR3 protein: CATAEGRTDTQYF. CDR3 nucleotides: TGTGCCACCGCCGAGGGGCGCACAGATACGCAGTATTTT.

The sample holds a few counts of this clonotype. V gene TRBV19 combines with J gene TRBJ1-5, with 8 bases matching TRBD1. The CDR3 has 14 amino acids. Trimming removed 5 bases from V and 4 bases from J; junction bases left unmatched: 4. Per germline, CDR1 LNHDA and CDR2 SQIVND (reference sequence). The CDR3 region is CASSADRVNQPQHF. The CDR3 coding sequence is TGTGCCAGTAGTGCGGACAGGGTAAATCAGCCCCAGCATTTT.

In this sample, this clonotype turned up many times. The rearrangement links TRBV13 to TRBJ2-5; 13 bases are a match to TRBD2. V was clipped by 4 bases and J by 2 bases; unmatched bases: 13. Germline values: CDR1 PRHDT, CDR2 FYEKMQ (reference sequence). The CDR3 runs to 19 residues. The CDR3 sequence: CASSSHEGLAGVEQETQYF. The CDR3 nucleotides are TGTGCCAGCAGCTCCCATGAAGGACTAGCGGGAGTGGAACAAGAGACCCAGTACTTC.

The V and J genes are TRBV5-4 and TRBJ1-6; possibly TRBD1 for D (5 bases). The CDR3 spans 12 residues. Germline loops: CDR1 SGHNT, CDR2 YYREEE (reference sequence). The ends were cut back, 7 bases at V and 4 bases at J, with 6 bases in the middle. CDR3 residues: CASGGYNSPLHF. The CDR3, as DNA: TGTGCCAGCGGGGGATATAATTCACCCCTCCACTTT.

This clonotype was counted at least ten times. The chain links TRBV10-3 to TRBJ2-2; D is unresolved. The germline gives CDR1 ENHRY, CDR2 SYGVKD. The CDR3 contains 14 residues. Between the trimmed V and J ends, which lost 0 bases and 6 bases, there was a span of 8 bases. CDR3 in DNA: TGTGCCATCAGTGAGTCGAGTTTGGCCGGGGAGCTGTTTTTT. It encodes CAISESSLAGELFF.

V gene TRBV6-1 combines with J gene TRBJ2-2; possible D gene TRBD1, 8 bases. Trimming cost V 8 bases and J 5 bases, with 18 bases left between them. This CDR3 has 15 amino acids. CDR1 and CDR2 from the germline V gene are MNHNS and SASEGT. CDR3: CASGPGQGGTGELFF. The CDR3 DNA follows: TGTGCCAGCGGCCCCGGACAGGGAGGGACCGGGGAGCTGTTTTTT.

The V and J genes are TRBV12-3 or TRBV12-4 and TRBJ1-1; no firm D call. This CDR3 is 13 amino acids long. The V end was cut by 4 bases, the J end by 6 bases, with 12 bases between. The CDR3 is CASSYGGNAEAFF. DNA of the CDR3: TGTGCCAGCAGTTATGGAGGGAATGCTGAAGCTTTCTTT.

The chain recombines TRBV29-1 with TRBJ2-7; 7 nucleotides agree with TRBD2. The trim removed 0 bases at V and 3 bases at J, leaving 5 bases unmatched. Germline V gene sequence: CDR1 SQVTM, CDR2 ANQGSEA. The CDR3 spans 14 residues. The chain's CDR3 is CSVEDPTGGYEQYF. DNA of the CDR3: TGCAGCGTTGAAGATCCGACGGGGGGCTACGAGCAGTACTTC.

Regarding this clonotype: Compared with germline, one end of the junction differs, possibly owing to a read error. The chain carries TRBV12-3 or TRBV12-4 and TRBJ2-6; a weak D match, TRBD2 (5 bases). The CDR3 contains 18 residues. CDR3 bases: TGTACCAGCGGTTTCCATAGAGGTCGGGGCTCTGGGGCCAACGTCCTGACTTTC. As protein: CTSGFHRGRGSGANVLTF.

V usage is TRBV5-1 and J usage is TRBJ2-7, with D tentatively TRBD1 or TRBD2 (5 bases each). V lost 4 bases and J lost 0, with 14 bases in between. The CDR3 is 15 residues long. CDR1 and CDR2 from the germline V gene are SGHRS and YFSETQ. CDR3 protein: CASSVAGTTSYEQYF. The CDR3 DNA reads as TGCGCCAGCAGCGTAGCCGGGACGACCTCCTACGAGCAGTACTTC.

The table lists this clonotype with many counts. The chain employs TRBV10-3 and TRBJ2-5; D is uncertain. V was pared by 0 bases and J by 1 base, with 6 bases between. The CDR3 length is 14 residues. CDR1 ENHRY and CDR2 SYGVKD come from the germline V gene. The CDR3 reads CAISESQLQETQYF. The CDR3 nucleotides are TGTGCCATCAGTGAGTCACAGCTCCAAGAGACCCAGTACTTC.